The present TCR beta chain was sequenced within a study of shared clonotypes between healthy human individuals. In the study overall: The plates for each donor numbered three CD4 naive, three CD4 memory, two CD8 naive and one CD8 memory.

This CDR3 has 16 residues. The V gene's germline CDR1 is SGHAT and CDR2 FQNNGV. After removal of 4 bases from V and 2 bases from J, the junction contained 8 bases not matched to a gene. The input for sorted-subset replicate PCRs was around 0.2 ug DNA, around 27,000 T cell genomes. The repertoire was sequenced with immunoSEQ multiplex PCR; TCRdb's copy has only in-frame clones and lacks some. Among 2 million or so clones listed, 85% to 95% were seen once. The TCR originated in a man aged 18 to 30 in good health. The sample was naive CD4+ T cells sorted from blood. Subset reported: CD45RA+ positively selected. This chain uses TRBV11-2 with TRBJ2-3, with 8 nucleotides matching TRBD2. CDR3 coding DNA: TGTGCCAGCAGCTCCCCCGGGGGGGGCTTCACAGATACGCAGTATTTT. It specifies CASSSPGGGFTDTQYF.